One sample yielded the 10 T cell receptor beta chains listed below, sequenced in a study of CD8+ T cells in alopecia areata. cDNA prepared by RNA extraction and subsequent reverse transcription served as the template for sequencing. The protocol was immunoSEQ multiplex PCR, while the TCRdb copy is restricted to in-frame clones and leaves out a portion. The data hold 110,000 to 150,000 clones, with approximately 50% observed a single time. The material sequenced was CD4+ T cells sorted from blood, taken at week 0. The origin of the receptors is a human donor with alopecia areata.

A word on this clone: Other DNA sequences in the same sample also yield this CDR3. This chain links TRBV30 with TRBJ1-5; no clear D gene. This CDR3 is built from 13 residues. V lost 0 bases to trimming and J lost 1 base, with 4 bases between them. Germline V gene data show CDR1 as GTSNPN and CDR2 as SVGIG (reference sequence). CDR3 region: CAWSVRSNQPQHF. CDR3 DNA: TGTGCCTGGAGTGTACGCAGCAATCAGCCCCAGCATTTT.

There are a few counts of this clone. This chain joins TRBV29-1 and TRBJ2-2, with TRBD2 matching 14 bases. Germline CDR1 reads SQVTM; CDR2 reads ANQGSEA. V gave up 4 bases and J gave up 0 bases; unmatched junction bases: 10. CDR3 size: 19 residues. The CDR3 loop reads CSVGLRTSGRLTNTGELFF. The CDR3, as DNA: TGCAGCGTTGGGCTCAGGACTAGCGGGAGGCTGACGAACACCGGGGAGCTGTTTTTT.

Only a few counts were recorded for this clone. The CDR3 coding sequence is TGTGCCTGGAGTGTACTGAAGGGGGGCGAGGAAGCCGGGGAGCTGTTTTTT. This translates into CAWSVLKGGEEAGELFF. This rearrangement joins TRBV30 to TRBJ2-2; the D gene could be TRBD1 or TRBD2 (6 bases each). The CDR3 is 17 amino acids. V lost 0 bases, J lost 6 bases, and 20 bases lay in between. Germline CDR1 reads GTSNPN; CDR2 reads SVGIG (reference sequence).

This clone has a handful of counts. The chain carries TRBV18 and TRBJ2-7, with 9 bases fitting TRBD2. The germline CDR1 and CDR2 sequences are KGHSH and LQKENI. The CDR3 runs 15 residues. Trimming at V came to 0 bases and at J to 6 bases, leaving 6 bases not matched to a gene. The CDR3 nucleotides are TGTGCCAGCTCACCACCGGCGGGAGGGCCGAGCGAGCAGTACTTC. It translates to CASSPPAGGPSEQYF.

V gene TRBV5-4 combines with J gene TRBJ1-2; no clear D. The V gene lost 0 bases and the J gene lost 1 base, with 10 bases spanning the gap. CDR3 length: 15 amino acids. CDR1 and CDR2 from the germline V gene are SGHNT and YYREEE (reference sequence). The CDR3: CASSLEGRNNYGYTF. The CDR3 coding sequence is TGTGCCAGCAGCTTGGAAGGACGGAATAACTATGGCTACACCTTC.

Many counts were recorded for this clone. This sequence joins TRBV7-9 and TRBJ2-7; 12 bases are shared with TRBD2. CDR3 length equals 19 residues. The J segment lost 2 bases and the V segment lost 4 bases, leaving 15 bases of the junction unmatched. Germline V lookup: CDR1 SEHNR, CDR2 FQNEAQ (reference sequence). In DNA, the CDR3 is TGTGCCAGCAGCTCTGCCGATTGGACTAGCGGGACGCCTGCCTACGAGCAGTACTTC. Translation gives CASSSADWTSGTPAYEQYF.

This sequence joins TRBV5-1 and TRBJ1-2; possibly TRBD1 for D (5 bases). Looked up from germline, CDR1 is SGHRS and CDR2 is YFSETQ. The V end was cut by 0 bases, the J end by 10 bases, with 16 bases between. The CDR3 runs to 14 residues. The CDR3 protein is CASSLDSSTVIYTF. The CDR3 DNA follows: TGCGCCAGCAGCTTGGACTCCTCGACAGTAATCTACACCTTC.

This clone turned up a few times. The chain uses TRBV28 and TRBJ1-1; no reliable D call. The germline V and J ends were trimmed by 6 bases and 8 bases, with 16 bases remaining between them. This CDR3 comprises 13 residues. Germline assignment: CDR1 MDHEN and CDR2 SYDVKM. The DNA for the CDR3 is TGTGCCAGCAGCCAATCCACCTGGGGAGAAGCTTTCTTT. Its protein product is CASSQSTWGEAFF.

The rearrangement joins TRBV4-3 to TRBJ2-3, with 8 bases that match TRBD2. J was trimmed by 4 bases and V by 4 bases; bases with no gene match: 13. Germline lookup yields CDR1 LGHNA and CDR2 YSLEER. The CDR3 runs to 17 residues. CDR3 region: CASSLSAGLAGSDTQYF. CDR3 nucleotide sequence: TGCGCCAGCAGCCTCTCAGCGGGGCTAGCGGGCTCAGATACGCAGTATTTT.

The rearrangement links TRBV25-1 to TRBJ1-1, with D possibly being TRBD1 (5 bases). The CDR3 totals 14 residues. In germline, CDR1 is MGHDK, CDR2 SYGVNS. Trimming took off 7 bases at V and 1 base at J, with 13 bases between the two ends. The CDR3 here is CASIGTDGNTEAFF. The CDR3 DNA sequence: TGTGCCAGCATCGGGACGGACGGGAACACTGAAGCTTTCTTT.